Described below is a single T cell receptor (beta chain) sequence and its context. Its antigen is as yet unknown. The data were obtained in a study of cytomegalovirus exposure and HLA in healthy donors. Study conclusions and caveats: It was likely that a cluster of highly shared sequence variants was a sequencing artifact. It was reported in a later analysis that an Asian-associated ancestry cluster showed fewer N-insertions than the roughly 660-donor mean. CMV serostatus was the only immune exposure information that was available. Three CMV-associated chains were confirmed in vitro to be specific for CMV antigens.

A multiplex PCR was run with 60 Vbeta primers and 13 Jbeta primers. Generated by immunoSEQ multiplex PCR, the TCRdb table keeps only in-frame clones and is missing some. The table has approximately 210,000 clones, around 87% seen once. V was cut by 0 bases and J by 0 bases, with 15 bases left in between. CDR1 is ENHRY and CDR2 is SYGVKD in the germline V gene. The CDR3 is 18 amino acids. The sequenced sample was PBMCs. This clonotype was sampled from a young man in good health and CMV-seronegative. The V and J genes are TRBV10-3 and TRBJ1-3; D may be TRBD1 (6 bases). The CDR3 sequence is CAISESSRDRSSGNTIYF. CDR3 nucleotide sequence: TGTGCCATCAGTGAGTCTTCCCGCGACAGGTCCTCTGGAAACACCATATATTTT.